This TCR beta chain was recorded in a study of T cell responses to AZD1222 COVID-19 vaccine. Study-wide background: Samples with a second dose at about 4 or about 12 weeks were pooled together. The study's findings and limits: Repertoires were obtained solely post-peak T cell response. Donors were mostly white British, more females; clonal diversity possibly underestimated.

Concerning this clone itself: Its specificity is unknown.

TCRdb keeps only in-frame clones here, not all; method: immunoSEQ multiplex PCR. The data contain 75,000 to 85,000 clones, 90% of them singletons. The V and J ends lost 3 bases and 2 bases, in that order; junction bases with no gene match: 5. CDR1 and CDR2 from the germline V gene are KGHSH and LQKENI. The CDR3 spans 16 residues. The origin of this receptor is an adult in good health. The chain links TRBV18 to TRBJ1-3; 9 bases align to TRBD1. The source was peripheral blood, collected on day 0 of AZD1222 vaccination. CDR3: CASSPRGQGAGNTIYF. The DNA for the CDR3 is TGTGCCAGCTCACCTAGGGGACAGGGCGCTGGAAACACCATATATTTT.